Below are 30 T cell receptor beta chains sequenced from a single sample in a study of graft-versus-host responses after intestinal transplantation. The antigens these receptors bind are not known. Only in-frame clones appear in the TCRdb table, and some are missing; sequencing was by immunoSEQ multiplex PCR. Here the sample spans over 100,000 clones, just over 90% being singletons. The input for sequencing was unstimulated CD4+ T cells sorted from spleen or lymph node cells, taken before transplant. These receptors were obtained from a human donor who was the organ donor for an intestinal transplant.

This sequence joins TRBV6-4 and TRBJ2-7; 7 nucleotides agree with TRBD2. Per germline, CDR1 MRHNA and CDR2 SNTAGT. The CDR3 has 13 residues. CDR3 nucleotide sequence: TGTGCTGGGGCTAGCGGTTGTTATTACGAGCAGTACTTC. Encoded protein: CAGASGCYYEQYF.

This clone occurred a few times. The chain uses TRBV6-1 and TRBJ1-2; D unclear. Germline V CDR1 and CDR2: MNHNS, SASEGT. The CDR3 consists of 10 residues. The V end lost 10 bases, the J end lost 4 bases, and 7 bases lay between the germline ends. The CDR3 sequence is CATLSYGYTF. The CDR3 region has the DNA TGTGCCACCCTTAGCTATGGCTACACCTTC.

V and J are TRBV7-2 and TRBJ2-1, with TRBD2 matching over 12 bases. The CDR3 consists of 15 residues. V shed 5 bases and J 9 bases; nucleotides not matched to a gene: 8. Germline V gives CDR1 SGHTA, CDR2 FQGNSA. The CDR3 DNA is TGTGCCAGCAGCATTACTAGCGGGAGGTCGGGTGAGCAGTTCTTC. Its protein product is CASSITSGRSGEQFF.

The chain employs TRBV5-3 and TRBJ2-2; D is perhaps TRBD1 or TRBD2 (5 bases each). TRBV5-3 qualifies as an ORF whose function is uncertain. V was shortened by 0 bases and J by 3 bases, with 6 bases between the two germline ends. CDR3 length: 14 amino acids. CDR3 region: CARSLVGDTGELFF. For the CDR3, the DNA is TGTGCCAGAAGCTTGGTGGGGGACACCGGGGAGCTGTTTTTT.

This sequence joins TRBV6-5 and TRBJ1-2; the D gene is possibly TRBD1 (5 bases). V was trimmed by 6 bases and J by 4 bases, leaving 18 bases between them. Germline V gene sequence: CDR1 MNHEY, CDR2 SVGAGI. The CDR3 is 15 residues long. The CDR3 loop is CASSRTRDPSYGYTF. CDR3 DNA: TGTGCCAGCAGCCGAACCAGGGATCCCTCCTATGGCTACACCTTC.

The chain links TRBV7-2 to TRBJ2-5; D tentatively fits TRBD1 or TRBD2 (5 bases each). The CDR3 length is 14 residues. Trimming pared 4 bases from V and 1 base from J, leaving 10 bases between. Per germline, CDR1 SGHTA and CDR2 FQGNSA. CDR3 DNA sequence: TGTGCCAGCAGCTCCCGGGGCCTCCAAGAGACCCAGTACTTC. Its translation: CASSSRGLQETQYF.

The V gene is TRBV5-5, the J gene TRBJ1-6; D not certain. Trimming removed 4 bases from V and 7 bases from J, with 12 bases in between. Germline V gene lookup returns CDR1 SGHKS and CDR2 YYEKEE (reference sequence). The CDR3 is 14 amino acids. The CDR3 DNA follows: TGTGCCAGCAGCCGGGCCCTGGGGAATTCACCCCTCCACTTT. Its protein is CASSRALGNSPLHF.

In DNA, the CDR3 is TGTGCCAGCAGCTTAGGGCCAGATACGCAGTATTTT. Encoded protein: CASSLGPDTQYF. The chain combines TRBV11-2 with TRBJ2-3, with D hard to call. The V and J ends lost 1 base and 4 bases respectively, with 3 bases between them. The germline gives CDR1 SGHAT, CDR2 FQNNGV. The CDR3 is 12 residues long.

This chain uses TRBV4-2 with TRBJ2-7, with 7 positions matching TRBD1. This CDR3 is 15 amino acids long. V shed 0 bases and J 6 bases; nucleotides not matched to a gene: 8. CDR1 and CDR2 from the germline V gene are LGHNA and YNFKEQ. The CDR3 reads CASSQEGGLEAEQYF. The CDR3 bases are TGTGCCAGCAGCCAAGAAGGGGGCCTCGAGGCCGAGCAGTACTTC.

CDR3 region: CASSLVNQVSEQFF. The CDR3 nucleotides read TGTGCCAGCAGCTTAGTGAACCAGGTCAGTGAGCAGTTCTTC. The V and J genes are TRBV11-1 and TRBJ2-1; D call uncertain. Germline CDR1 reads SGHAT; CDR2 reads FQDESV (reference sequence). V gave up 1 base and J gave up 9 bases, with 13 bases separating them. The CDR3 loop spans 14 amino acids. Together with reference TRBV11-1 and TRBJ2-1, the CDR3 gives the full variable domain: EAEVAQSPRYKITEKSQAVAFWCDPISGHATLYWYRQILGQGPELLVQFQDESVVDDSQLPKDRFSAERLKGVDSTLKIQPAELGDSAMYLCASSLVNQVSEQFFGPGTRLTVL.

The chain joins TRBV30 to TRBJ2-5; 9 positions match TRBD2. Looked up from germline, CDR1 is GTSNPN and CDR2 is SVGIG (reference sequence). V was clipped by 2 bases and J by 3 bases; unmatched bases: 10. The CDR3 covers 16 residues. CDR3 sequence (DNA): TGTGCCTGGAGTCCCCGCTTGGGCGGGAGGGAAGAGACCCAGTACTTC. Amino acids: CAWSPRLGGREETQYF.

V usage is TRBV7-2 and J usage is TRBJ2-7; the D gene is possibly TRBD1 (6 bases). This CDR3 has 15 residues. Germline V CDR1 and CDR2: SGHTA, FQGNSA. V lost 1 base, J lost 4 bases, and 14 bases lay in between. The CDR3 DNA sequence: TGTGCCAGCAGCTTAGTGGCCAGGGGACAATACGAGCAGTACTTC. Its translation is CASSLVARGQYEQYF.

The gene calls are TRBV27 and TRBJ2-2; 7 bases line up with TRBD2. CDR1 and CDR2 from the germline V gene are MNHEY and SMNVEV (reference sequence). This CDR3 is built from 14 residues. The V and J ends lost 3 bases and 5 bases, in that order; junction bases with no gene match: 3. CDR3: CASSFGGLTGELFF. CDR3 DNA: TGTGCCAGCAGTTTCGGGGGGTTAACCGGGGAGCTGTTTTTT.

The rearrangement joins TRBV28 to TRBJ2-3; a weak D match, TRBD1 (6 bases). Germline V CDR1 and CDR2: MDHEN, SYDVKM. Trimming removed 3 bases from V and 2 bases from J, with 21 bases in between. The CDR3 has 18 residues. The CDR3 protein is CASSFSGQPSAATDTQYF. The DNA for the CDR3 is TGTGCCAGCAGTTTCTCGGGACAACCCTCGGCCGCCACAGATACGCAGTATTTT.

J is TRBJ2-5 and V is TRBV2; D is possibly TRBD2 (6 bases). This CDR3 is built from 13 residues. Deletions cut 7 bases from V and 5 bases from J, with 14 bases between. From germline, CDR1 is SNHLY and CDR2 FYNNEI. As DNA, the CDR3 is TGTGCCAGCACGGTCGGGAGTCAGGAGACCCAGTACTTC. Translating gives CASTVGSQETQYF.

This chain uses TRBV7-2 with TRBJ2-1; either TRBD1 or TRBD2 may fit D (5 bases each). Germline V lookup: CDR1 SGHTA, CDR2 FQGNSA. Trimming removed 11 bases at V and 7 bases at J, with 27 bases between. The CDR3 is 16 amino acids. In DNA, the CDR3 is TGTGCCTCCAGTTACCTATCCCCCCTAGCAGGGAATGAGCAGTTCTTC. It yields the protein CASSYLSPLAGNEQFF. Using reference TRBV7-2 and TRBJ2-1 for the parts outside the CDR3, the full variable domain is GAGVSQSPSNKVTEKGKDVELRCDPISGHTALYWYRQSLGQGLEFLIYFQGNSAPDKSGLPSDRFSAERTGGSVSTLTIQRTQQEDSAVYLCASSYLSPLAGNEQFFGPGTRLTVL.

CDR3 bases: TGCGCCAGCAGCTTGGCCGCAGGGTCCTCCTACGAGCAGTACTTC. It yields the protein CASSLAAGSSYEQYF. The genes are TRBV5-1 and TRBJ2-7, with D perhaps TRBD1 (5 bases). The CDR3 is 15 amino acids. Per the germline V gene, CDR1 is SGHRS and CDR2 is YFSETQ. Trimming removed 0 bases at V and 0 bases at J, with 10 bases between. The full variable domain, in which reference TRBV5-1 and TRBJ2-7 provide the parts outside the CDR3, is KAGVTQTPRYLIKTRGQQVTLSCSPISGHRSVSWYQQTPGQGLQFLFEYFSETQRNKGNFPGRFSGRQFSNSRSEMNVSTLELGDSALYLCASSLAAGSSYEQYFGPGTRLTVT.

The genes are TRBV10-1 and TRBJ2-3, with TRBD2 identical over 12 bases. V was clipped by 0 bases and J by 5 bases; unmatched bases: 0. Germline V gene data show CDR1 as WNHNN and CDR2 as SYGVQD (reference sequence). The CDR3 is 15 residues long. CDR3 sequence: CASSESGLAGDTQYF. The CDR3 DNA sequence: TGCGCCAGCAGTGAGTCGGGACTAGCGGGAGATACGCAGTATTTT.

V usage is TRBV5-1 and J usage is TRBJ2-7; D is possibly TRBD2 (5 bases). V was cut by 0 bases and J by 11 bases, with 15 bases left in between. Germline assignment: CDR1 SGHRS and CDR2 YFSETQ. The CDR3 totals 13 residues. Here the CDR3 DNA reads TGCGCCAGCAGCTTGGTAAGTGAGACTAAGGAGTACTTC. It translates to CASSLVSETKEYF.

The rearrangement joins TRBV28 to TRBJ2-2, with D uncertain. The CDR3 is 13 residues long. Germline CDR1 and CDR2: MDHEN and SYDVKM. V lost 6 bases and J 3 bases, leaving 8 bases between the germline ends. In DNA form, the CDR3 reads TGTGCCAGCAGCCCTATATACACCGGGGAGCTGTTTTTT. Translated, it gives CASSPIYTGELFF.

The chain has TRBV7-2 and TRBJ2-7; TRBD2 agrees at 14 bases. CDR3 length equals 16 residues. Germline CDR1 SGHTA, CDR2 FQGNSA. Trimming removed 2 bases from V and 2 bases from J; junction bases left unmatched: 2. The CDR3 is CASSLRGLAGAYEQYF. CDR3 sequence (DNA): TGTGCCAGCAGCTTAAGGGGACTAGCGGGAGCCTACGAGCAGTACTTC. Full variable domain (rest looked up from reference TRBV7-2 and TRBJ2-7): GAGVSQSPSNKVTEKGKDVELRCDPISGHTALYWYRQSLGQGLEFLIYFQGNSAPDKSGLPSDRFSAERTGGSVSTLTIQRTQQEDSAVYLCASSLRGLAGAYEQYFGPGTRLTVT.

The rearrangement links TRBV2 to TRBJ2-7; tentatively, D is TRBD1 (6 bases). The V end was cut by 7 bases, the J end by 3 bases, with 10 bases between. The CDR3 runs 12 residues. Germline values: CDR1 SNHLY, CDR2 FYNNEI. The CDR3 region is CASNREYYEQYF. The CDR3 nucleotides read TGTGCCAGCAACAGGGAATACTACGAGCAGTACTTC. Full variable domain (rest looked up from reference TRBV2 and TRBJ2-7): EPEVTQTPSHQVTQMGQEVILRCVPISNHLYFYWYRQILGQKVEFLVSFYNNEISEKSEIFDDQFSVERPDGSNFTLKIRSTKLEDSAMYFCASNREYYEQYFGPGTRLTVT.

Turning to this clone: This specimen includes other DNA sequences encoding the same CDR3. The chain carries TRBV7-9 and TRBJ2-2; D is unresolved. This CDR3 comprises 12 residues. Per the germline V gene, CDR1 is SEHNR and CDR2 is FQNEAQ (reference sequence). V was trimmed by 2 bases and J by 2 bases, leaving 0 bases between them. CDR3 DNA: TGTGCCAGCAGCTTAAACACCGGGGAGCTGTTTTTT. It translates to CASSLNTGELFF.

The chain links TRBV19 to TRBJ1-2; no reliable D call. The CDR3 runs to 15 residues. Germline V gene lookup returns CDR1 LNHDA and CDR2 SQIVND (reference sequence). V shed 2 bases and J shed 0 bases, with 10 bases lying between them. The CDR3 DNA sequence: TGTGCCAGTAGTATACGGGCCCTACCTAACTATGGCTACACCTTC. This translates into CASSIRALPNYGYTF.

The chain links TRBV7-3 to TRBJ2-7; 13 positions match TRBD2. The germline V gene encodes CDR1 SGHTA and CDR2 FQGTGA. The junction had 5 bases not matched to a gene; V was cut back by 2 bases and J by 7 bases. The CDR3 length is 15 residues. The CDR3, as DNA: TGTGCCAGCAGCTTAGGCCCGGGACTAGCGGGGGAGCAGTACTTC. It codes for CASSLGPGLAGEQYF.

CDR3 loop: CASSFAWTPGTDTQYF. CDR3 nucleotide sequence: TGCGCCAGCAGCTTCGCCTGGACCCCTGGCACAGATACGCAGTATTTT. The chain links TRBV5-1 to TRBJ2-3; D uncertain. The germline V and J ends were trimmed by 2 bases and 1 base, with 14 bases remaining between them. There are 16 residues in the CDR3. Germline-derived CDR1 and CDR2 are SGHRS and YFSETQ.

J is TRBJ2-7 and V is TRBV6-1, with TRBD2 as a possible D gene (6 bases). The CDR3 loop spans 14 amino acids. The germline CDR1 and CDR2 sequences are MNHNS and SASEGT. The V end lost 3 bases, the J end lost 2 bases, and 11 bases lay between the germline ends. In nucleotides, the CDR3 is TGTGCCAGCAGTGATCAGGGAGGCCCCTACGAGCAGTACTTC. Translation gives CASSDQGGPYEQYF.

This clone was observed a single time. The chain combines TRBV11-2 with TRBJ2-1; 10 nucleotides line up with TRBD2. The germline V gene has CDR1 SGHAT and CDR2 FQNNGV. V was clipped by 5 bases and J by 1 base; unmatched bases: 14. The CDR3 loop spans 19 amino acids. Here the CDR3 DNA reads TGTGCCAGCAGCGGGCGGACTAGCGGAGTCGAACTATCCTACAATGAGCAGTTCTTC. Its translation is CASSGRTSGVELSYNEQFF. The full variable domain, rest sourced from reference TRBV11-2 and TRBJ2-1, is EAGVAQSPRYKIIEKRQSVAFWCNPISGHATLYWYQQILGQGPKLLIQFQNNGVVDDSQLPKDRFSAERLKGVDSTLKIQPAKLEDSAVYLCASSGRTSGVELSYNEQFFGPGTRLTVL.

J is TRBJ1-3 and V is TRBV18, with unresolved D. The CDR3 covers 14 residues. Trimming took 1 base from V and 1 from J, leaving 5 bases between them. Germline values: CDR1 KGHSH, CDR2 LQKENI. CDR3 in DNA: TGTGCCAGCTCACCACAGGAGTCTGGAAACACCATATATTTT. Protein product: CASSPQESGNTIYF.

The chain employs TRBV11-2 and TRBJ2-7; no clear D gene. Germline V lookup: CDR1 SGHAT, CDR2 FQNNGV. V lost 0 bases to trimming and J lost 2 bases, with 2 bases between them. The CDR3 sequence is 12 residues long. CDR3 sequence (DNA): TGTGCCAGCAGCTTAGACACCTACGAGCAGTACTTC. This codes for CASSLDTYEQYF.